The source of this TCR beta chain is a study of cytomegalovirus exposure and HLA in healthy donors. For the study at large: From 150 million to 200 million T cells, an earlier analysis saw around 120 million unique TCR beta sequences. Early released data comprised 75 million to 100 million unique TCRs from HLA-typed donors. Whole-study findings and limits: Later analysis demonstrated an association between a missense DCLRE1C variant and TCR beta V- and J-gene trimming.

Vbeta (60) and Jbeta (13) primers were used in the PCR. The data were produced by immunoSEQ multiplex PCR, yet TCRdb's version contains in-frame clones alone and is incomplete. Counted here are roughly 130,000 clones, roughly 80% occurring once; the ten biggest clones make up about 10%. After removal of 2 bases from V and 5 bases from J, the junction contained 6 bases not matched to a gene. Germline V gives CDR1 SGHDT, CDR2 YYEEEE. CDR3 size: 14 residues. About this clone itself: The antigen is undetermined.

The sequenced sample consisted of PBMCs. This rearrangement joins TRBV5-6 to TRBJ1-1, with 7 bases identical to TRBD1. The TCR was taken from a male donor in good health and CMV-seropositive. CDR3: CASSFYQGVTEAFF. The CDR3 DNA reads as TGTGCCAGCAGCTTTTATCAGGGGGTGACTGAAGCTTTCTTT.